The TCR beta chain under discussion was sequenced for a study of blood T cells in healthy people across ages. Trimming left V 3 bases short and J 2 bases short, with 9 bases between. The CDR3 extends over 14 amino acids. Staff drew roughly 10 milliliters of peripheral blood from each donor. Then a second PCR, running about 7 to 11 cycles, was carried out with a sample-barcoded 5' primer and a J-beta primer mix. With 12 random nucleotides, a template-switch adaptor tagged each individual cDNA molecule. TCRdb reprocessed the 5' RACE reads with MiXCR, giving one entry per CDR3 protein. The profile shows 800,000 to 1,000,000 distinct CDR3 sequences, approximately 49% of them singletons. General study points: Observed TCR beta diversity per million T cells went down as age went up. This fall followed a roughly linear course with age. For the donors, CMV status was unknown and possibly confounded expanded clonotype changes.

This clonotype was seen more than once but under ten times. Its antigen is still unknown. This clonotype was sampled from a young man in good health. Sample: blood. The V call is TRBV12-3 or TRBV12-4, the J call TRBJ2-3; unclear D gene. This CDR3 is CASSFGLLTDTQYF. CDR3 coding DNA: TGTGCCAGCAGTTTTGGGCTTCTCACAGATACGCAGTATTTT.